This passage covers 2 T cell receptor beta chains from one sample sequenced in a study of early T cells in non-severe SARS-CoV-2 infection. TCRdb reprocessed the 5' RACE reads via MiXCR and lists one record per CDR3 protein. The data contain tens of thousands of distinct CDR3 sequences, approximately 5.2% of them singletons. What was sequenced was whole blood. Receptors originate from an adult who was a healthcare worker with PCR-confirmed SARS-CoV-2 infection or an uninfected control (not recorded which).

This clonotype was seen many times. The J gene is TRBJ2-3, the V gene TRBV28; D might be TRBD1 (5 bases). The CDR3 length is 15 residues. V gave up 4 bases and J gave up 4 bases, with 15 bases separating them. Germline loops: CDR1 MDHEN, CDR2 SYDVKM. Here the CDR3 reads CASSYRSQGPDTQYF. DNA for the CDR3: TGTGCCAGCAGTTACAGGAGCCAGGGCCCAGATACGCAGTATTTT.

This clonotype was seen many times. This sequence joins TRBV5-1 and TRBJ1-2; TRBD1 is a possible D gene (5 bases). There are 15 residues in the CDR3. The V end was cut by 3 bases, the J end by 6 bases, with 18 bases between. Germline V gene data show CDR1 as SGHRS and CDR2 as YFSETQ. The CDR3 is CASSSGTPVRDGYTF. The CDR3 DNA reads TGCGCCAGCAGCTCCGGGACGCCTGTGAGGGATGGCTACACCTTC. Full variable domain (rest looked up from reference TRBV5-1 and TRBJ1-2): KAGVTQTPRYLIKTRGQQVTLSCSPISGHRSVSWYQQTPGQGLQFLFEYFSETQRNKGNFPGRFSGRQFSNSRSEMNVSTLELGDSALYLCASSSGTPVRDGYTFGSGTRLTVV.